This T cell receptor (beta chain) was identified in a study of response to subunit inactivated influenza vaccine. Regarding the study as a whole: The study's authors posited that every seasonal influenza vaccination enlists few new T cells.

TCRdb redid the calling of the RT-PCR reads with MiXCR, one entry per CDR3 protein. Of about 240,000 distinct CDR3 sequences listed, 9% to 15% are singletons. This clonotype was seen many times. The antigen is unknown. Germline values: CDR1 LGHNA, CDR2 YNFKEQ. The CDR3 extends over 18 amino acids. Germline trimming cut 4 bases from V and 3 bases from J; bases unmatched to any gene: 15. This receptor was taken from a man aged 50 to 59 who received an inactivated influenza vaccine. The sample in question was non-naive T cells sorted from PBMCs, obtained 14 days before vaccination. V gene TRBV4-2 combines with J gene TRBJ2-3, with TRBD2 matching 8 bases. The CDR3: CASSPRGSGTTGTDTQYF. The DNA of the CDR3 is TGTGCCAGCAGCCCTCGAGGTAGCGGGACCACAGGTACAGATACGCAGTATTTT.